These 9 T cell receptor beta chains were sequenced from one sample in a study of T cell responses to AZD1222 COVID-19 vaccine. Only in-frame clones appear in the TCRdb table, and some are missing; sequencing was by immunoSEQ multiplex PCR. The sample records about 120,000 clones, more than 80% being singletons. Sample: peripheral blood, taken on day 0 of AZD1222 vaccination. The receptors were gathered from an adult in good health.

The J gene is TRBJ2-1, the V gene TRBV29-1; 10 nucleotides match TRBD2. Germline V gene lookup returns CDR1 SQVTM and CDR2 ANQGSEA. The CDR3 loop spans 16 amino acids. V was pared by 7 bases and J by 5 bases, with 14 bases of the junction left unmatched. The CDR3 region has the DNA TGCAGCGCCAGCAGGCAGCGGGAGGGCCCAAACAATGAGCAGTTCTTC. This translates into CSASRQREGPNNEQFF.

This clone was seen only once. The CDR3 loop is CSATDNEQFF. CDR3 sequence (DNA): TGCAGTGCTACCGACAATGAGCAGTTCTTC. The genes are TRBV20-1 and TRBJ2-1; D is uncertain. Looked up from germline, CDR1 is DFQATT and CDR2 is SNEGSKA (reference sequence). CDR3 length: 10 residues. V was clipped by 4 bases and J by 5 bases, with 3 bases between them.

This chain connects TRBV15 to TRBJ2-1, with D uncertain. The CDR3 length is 16 residues. The germline V gene has CDR1 LNHNV and CDR2 YYDKDF (reference sequence). Trimming removed 4 bases from V and 0 bases from J, with 13 bases in between. CDR3: CATSKTVGGSYNEQFF. Written as DNA, the CDR3 is TGTGCCACCAGCAAAACAGTTGGCGGCTCCTACAATGAGCAGTTCTTC.

The J gene is TRBJ2-7, the V gene TRBV9; possible D gene TRBD1, 7 bases. Trimming removed 2 bases at V and 6 bases at J, with 15 bases between. CDR1 and CDR2 from the germline V gene are SGDLS and YYNGEE. The CDR3 runs to 14 residues. The CDR3 DNA sequence: TGTGCCAGCAGCGTTGAGGTTCAGGGGGGCGAGCAGTACTTC. This encodes CASSVEVQGGEQYF.

The chain employs TRBV10-2 and TRBJ1-2; TRBD1 might be the D (6 bases). Germline assignment: CDR1 WSHSY and CDR2 SAAADI. The CDR3 extends over 16 amino acids. V lost 5 bases, J lost 1 base, and 17 bases lay in between. This CDR3 reads CASSSDRRSLNYGYTF. The CDR3 region has the DNA TGCGCCAGCAGTTCCGACAGGCGGAGTCTTAACTATGGCTACACCTTC.

This chain connects TRBV5-1 to TRBJ1-1; 10 bases fit TRBD1. From germline, CDR1 is SGHRS and CDR2 YFSETQ. The CDR3 runs 13 residues. Germline trimming cut 6 bases from V and 10 bases from J; bases unmatched to any gene: 9. CDR3 protein: CASNRGQGDRAFF. CDR3 bases: TGCGCCAGCAACCGAGGACAGGGGGATAGAGCTTTCTTT.

CDR3 DNA: TGTGCCAGCAGGGATGGGGGGGGTCTGTACTTC. Protein: CASRDGGGLYF. The chain uses TRBV6-5 and TRBJ2-7, with 7 bases fitting TRBD2. The germline V gene encodes CDR1 MNHEY and CDR2 SVGAGI. J lost 12 bases, V lost 6 bases, and 8 bases had no gene match. There are 11 residues in the CDR3.

The chain recombines TRBV12-3 or TRBV12-4 with TRBJ1-2; D is ambiguous. The CDR3 consists of 13 residues. V was shortened by 5 bases and J by 5 bases, with 12 bases between the two germline ends. The CDR3 protein is CASSPLRQYGYTF. The CDR3 DNA sequence: TGTGCCAGCAGTCCCCTTAGGCAGTATGGCTACACCTTC.

The rearrangement uses TRBV15 and TRBJ2-1; possibly TRBD1 or TRBD2 for D (5 bases each). CDR1 is LNHNV, CDR2 YYDKDF, per germline (reference sequence). This CDR3 has 15 amino acids. Trimming shortened V by 6 bases and J by 7 bases, and 19 bases separated the two germline ends. CDR3 region: CATRKGRGRENEQFF. The CDR3 DNA reads as TGTGCCACCAGAAAGGGCCGAGGCAGGGAGAATGAGCAGTTCTTC.